This T cell receptor (beta chain) was recorded in a study of cytomegalovirus exposure and HLA in healthy donors. Study-wide findings and caveats: In vitro assays verified that three CMV-associated chains recognized CMV antigens specifically. It was only CMV serostatus that was available as immune exposure information. The authors listed around 150 TCR beta chains as cytomegalovirus-associated.

Use of 60 Vbeta and 13 Jbeta primers characterized the PCR. Profiled with immunoSEQ multiplex PCR; TCRdb holds only in-frame clones, not every one. The sample lists about 140,000 clones; approximately 80% were seen once. V gave up 1 base and J gave up 5 bases, with 22 bases separating them. The CDR3 sequence is 18 residues long. Per the germline V gene, CDR1 is SGHTA and CDR2 is FQGNSA. Points on this clone: Its antigen is not identified.

This chain joins TRBV7-2 and TRBJ2-3; D may be TRBD2 (6 bases). Sequences were obtained from PBMCs. The clonotype was recovered from a man under 40 in good health and CMV-seronegative. This CDR3 reads CASSLVVRLGTHKDTQYF. The CDR3 coding sequence is TGTGCCAGCAGCTTAGTTGTCCGGCTGGGGACTCACAAAGATACGCAGTATTTT. The full variable domain, rest sourced from reference TRBV7-2 and TRBJ2-3, is GAGVSQSPSNKVTEKGKDVELRCDPISGHTALYWYRQSLGQGLEFLIYFQGNSAPDKSGLPSDRFSAERTGGSVSTLTIQRTQQEDSAVYLCASSLVVRLGTHKDTQYFGPGTRLTVL.